Shown below are 32 T cell receptor beta chains from a single sample sequenced in a study of OX40 agonist ivuxolimab in advanced cancers. TCRdb's table, derived via immunoSEQ multiplex PCR, lists solely in-frame clones and lacks some. Among 100,000 to 150,000 clones listed, under 95% were seen once. Sequenced material: CD4+ or CD8+ T cells sorted from blood, taken in a trial of the OX40 agonist ivuxolimab. All receptors derive from an adult with an advanced solid tumor such as melanoma, head and neck, liver or kidney cancer.

The V call is TRBV4-3, the J call TRBJ1-4; 8 bases map to TRBD1. Germline assignment: CDR1 LGHNA and CDR2 YSLEER. The junction had 15 bases not matched to a gene; V was cut back by 0 bases and J by 3 bases. The CDR3 runs to 20 residues. Here the CDR3 reads CASSQDGFHLRGPANEKLFF. The CDR3 nucleotides are TGCGCCAGCAGCCAAGATGGCTTCCATCTCAGGGGGCCAGCTAATGAAAAACTGTTTTTT.

V usage is TRBV5-1 and J usage is TRBJ1-1, with a possible D match to TRBD1 (5 bases). The germline V and J ends were trimmed by 0 bases and 4 bases, with 10 bases remaining between them. The CDR3 length is 14 residues. Germline-derived CDR1 and CDR2 are SGHRS and YFSETQ. The CDR3 bases are TGCGCCAGCAGCTTGGGAGGGGCCGGCACTGAAGCTTTCTTT. It codes for CASSLGGAGTEAFF.

The chain carries TRBV9 and TRBJ1-5; no reliable D call. Trimming stripped 7 bases from V and 1 base from J, with 12 bases between. In germline, CDR1 is SGDLS, CDR2 YYNGEE. The CDR3 runs to 14 residues. The CDR3 loop is CASLPRRSNQPQHF. The CDR3 DNA is TGTGCCAGCCTGCCACGGAGAAGCAATCAGCCCCAGCATTTT.

J is TRBJ2-4 and V is TRBV5-1; D might be TRBD1 (5 bases). The V end was cut by 1 base, the J end by 0 bases, with 11 bases between. The CDR3 runs to 16 residues. From germline, CDR1 is SGHRS and CDR2 YFSETQ. Here the CDR3 DNA reads TGCGCCAGCAGCTTGCAAGGGGTAGGAGCCAAAAACATTCAGTACTTC. It yields the protein CASSLQGVGAKNIQYF.

The genes are TRBV6-5 and TRBJ1-2; D uncertain. This CDR3 contains 16 residues. V shed 0 bases and J shed 2 bases, with 13 bases lying between them. Looked up from germline, CDR1 is MNHEY and CDR2 is SVGAGI. CDR3 region: CASSYSYSDSNYGYTF. The CDR3 nucleotides read TGTGCCAGCAGTTACTCGTACAGTGATAGCAACTATGGCTACACCTTC.

A few counts support this clone. The chain combines TRBV19 with TRBJ1-5, with D unresolved. The CDR3 has 15 residues. With 1 base removed from V and 5 bases from J, the gap between germline ends came to 12 bases. CDR1 is LNHDA and CDR2 is SQIVND in the germline V gene (reference sequence). The CDR3 DNA follows: TGTGCCAGTAGTATAGTAGTAATCAACGATCAGCCCCAGCATTTT. This sequence encodes CASSIVVINDQPQHF.

This rearrangement joins TRBV27 to TRBJ2-1; 8 bases fit TRBD2. CDR1 MNHEY and CDR2 SMNVEV come from the germline V gene (reference sequence). Germline trimming cut 5 bases from V and 12 bases from J; bases unmatched to any gene: 15. The CDR3 spans 15 residues. The CDR3 loop reads CASSPPPGGSSRQFF. The CDR3 DNA follows: TGTGCCAGCAGTCCCCCACCGGGAGGGAGTAGCCGGCAGTTCTTC.

The chain employs TRBV4-3 and TRBJ2-7; 10 nucleotides align to TRBD2. CDR3 length equals 19 residues. V lost 1 base to trimming and J lost 5 bases; unmatched junction nucleotides: 17. The germline CDR1 and CDR2 sequences are LGHNA and YSLEER. The CDR3 DNA is TGCGCCAGCAGCCAAGTCCTAGGGGGAGCGGGAGGGCCTATGAACGAGCAGTACTTC. This translates into CASSQVLGGAGGPMNEQYF.

This clone was detected only a few times. This chain connects TRBV5-1 to TRBJ1-1, with TRBD1 matching over 7 bases. CDR3 size: 17 residues. Losses at the gene ends were 3 bases for V and 8 bases for J; bases not matched to a gene: 19. CDR1 is SGHRS and CDR2 is YFSETQ in the germline V gene. The CDR3 DNA is TGCGCCAGCAGCTCCCCCCCTCGCGGACAGGCAAACTTAGAAGCTTTCTTT. Translation: CASSSPPRGQANLEAFF.

This clone has only one observation. The chain couples TRBV14 to TRBJ2-5, with 9 bases aligning to TRBD2. The CDR3 consists of 18 residues. Losses at the gene ends were 0 bases for V and 5 bases for J; bases not matched to a gene: 13. Germline CDR1 reads SGHDN; CDR2 reads FVKESK. This CDR3 reads CASSQEGRGSGRRETQYF. In DNA, the CDR3 is TGTGCCAGCAGCCAAGAAGGTCGGGGTAGCGGGAGAAGGGAGACCCAGTACTTC.

As DNA, the CDR3 is TGTGCCAGTAGTGTTACAGGGGGTGACACTGAAGCTTTCTTT. As protein: CASSVTGGDTEAFF. This chain links TRBV19 with TRBJ1-1; TRBD1 agrees at 8 bases. The CDR3 runs 14 residues. Germline V CDR1 and CDR2: LNHDA, SQIVND (reference sequence). V lost 5 bases and J lost 3; bases outside the gene matches: 5.

The rearrangement uses TRBV18 and TRBJ2-7, with no clear D. The CDR3 has 13 residues. Germline CDR1 and CDR2: KGHSH and LQKENI. V shed 1 base and J shed 5 bases, with 9 bases lying between them. CDR3 bases: TGTGCCAGCTCACCACAGCTGGGCCACGAGCAGTACTTC. This translates into CASSPQLGHEQYF. The full variable domain, completed using reference TRBV18 and TRBJ2-7, is NAGVMQNPRHLVRRRGQEARLRCSPMKGHSHVYWYRQLPEEGLKFMVYLQKENIIDESGMPKERFSAEFPKEGPSILRIQQVVRGDSAAYFCASSPQLGHEQYFGPGTRLTVT.

The chain carries TRBV18 and TRBJ2-1; 10 nucleotides line up with TRBD2. The CDR3 loop spans 14 amino acids. Germline CDR1 is KGHSH and CDR2 is LQKENI. The V and J ends lost 4 bases and 8 bases, in that order; junction bases with no gene match: 5. As DNA, the CDR3 is TGTGCCAGCTCACGGCTAGCGGGAGATCATGAGCAGTTCTTC. Translating it yields CASSRLAGDHEQFF.

This clone has more than one count but fewer than ten. The chain links TRBV5-1 to TRBJ2-7, with D hard to call. This CDR3 contains 13 residues. CDR1 SGHRS and CDR2 YFSETQ come from the germline V gene. V was cut by 6 bases and J by 0 bases, with 10 bases left in between. The CDR3 nucleotides read TGCGCCAGCACCTCCTTTGACTCCTACGAGCAGTACTTC. The encoded protein is CASTSFDSYEQYF.

The J gene is TRBJ1-4, the V gene TRBV19; 7 bases are a match to TRBD1. CDR3 size: 15 residues. Losses at the gene ends were 7 bases for V and 3 bases for J; bases not matched to a gene: 8. Germline CDR1 reads LNHDA; CDR2 reads SQIVND (reference sequence). The CDR3, as DNA: TGTGCCAGTAAAAAGGGGGCGCCGGCTAATGAAAAACTGTTTTTT. Protein sequence: CASKKGAPANEKLFF.

The chain links TRBV14 to TRBJ2-2; D not certain. Per the germline V gene, CDR1 is SGHDN and CDR2 is FVKESK. This CDR3 has 13 residues. V was shortened by 5 bases and J by 2 bases, with 6 bases between the two germline ends. This CDR3 reads CASSTFNTGELFF. The CDR3 nucleotides read TGTGCCAGCAGCACTTTTAACACCGGGGAGCTGTTTTTT.

The CDR3 region is CAWSLLAVQETQYF. CDR3 coding DNA: TGTGCCTGGAGTCTGCTGGCAGTCCAAGAGACCCAGTACTTC. The genes are TRBV30 and TRBJ2-5; D unresolved. Trimming stripped 2 bases from V and 1 base from J, with 11 bases between. Germline V gene sequence: CDR1 GTSNPN, CDR2 SVGIG (reference sequence). The CDR3 runs 14 residues.

The J gene is TRBJ2-7, the V gene TRBV9; D remains unclear. Germline loops: CDR1 SGDLS, CDR2 YYNGEE. Trimming pared 0 bases from V and 1 base from J, leaving 20 bases between. There are 18 residues in the CDR3. The CDR3 here is CASSVAAGVGPASYEQYF. The CDR3 nucleotides are TGTGCCAGCAGCGTAGCTGCAGGAGTAGGCCCGGCTTCCTACGAGCAGTACTTC.

The CDR3 DNA follows: TGTGCCAGCAGTTCCTCCGGGACTATCTACGAGCAGTACTTC. It codes for CASSSSGTIYEQYF. The rearrangement uses TRBV28 and TRBJ2-7, with 7 bases matching TRBD2. In germline, CDR1 is MDHEN, CDR2 SYDVKM. The CDR3 runs to 14 residues. V lost 4 bases and J lost 3; bases outside the gene matches: 6.

This chain connects TRBV5-1 to TRBJ2-5; TRBD1 aligns across 10 bases. The CDR3 sequence is 15 residues long. Germline V gene lookup returns CDR1 SGHRS and CDR2 YFSETQ. With 1 base clipped from V and 3 bases from J, the junction kept 3 bases outside the gene matches. Written as DNA, the CDR3 is TGCGCCAGCAGCTTGTCCGGGACAGGGGAAGAGACCCAGTACTTC. It specifies CASSLSGTGEETQYF.

This chain joins TRBV9 and TRBJ2-7; D is possibly TRBD2 (6 bases). The germline V gene encodes CDR1 SGDLS and CDR2 YYNGEE. V shed 3 bases and J shed 1 base, with 14 bases lying between them. This CDR3 region has 15 residues. The CDR3 nucleotides read TGTGCCAGCAGCGCTGGAGGGGCGCCGTCCTACGAGCAGTACTTC. Translation gives CASSAGGAPSYEQYF.

The V call is TRBV2, the J call TRBJ1-1, with TRBD1 identical over 7 bases. The germline gives CDR1 SNHLY, CDR2 FYNNEI. Unmatched junction bases numbered 7, after V lost 5 bases and J lost 4 bases. The CDR3 runs to 14 residues. The CDR3 protein is CASSRQGVSTEAFF. CDR3 nucleotide sequence: TGTGCCAGCAGTAGACAGGGTGTGAGCACTGAAGCTTTCTTT.

Concerning this clone itself: Other DNA sequences within the sample encode an identical CDR3. The chain joins TRBV4-3 to TRBJ1-5; no reliable D call. V lost 0 bases, J lost 0 bases, and 6 bases lay in between. Germline lookup yields CDR1 LGHNA and CDR2 YSLEER. The CDR3 contains 15 residues. The CDR3: CASSQDRGSNQPQHF. CDR3 sequence (DNA): TGCGCCAGCAGCCAAGATCGCGGTAGCAATCAGCCCCAGCATTTT.

This clone was recorded only once. The chain uses TRBV2 and TRBJ1-5, with D maybe TRBD1 (6 bases). CDR1 and CDR2 from the germline V gene are SNHLY and FYNNEI. This CDR3 is built from 13 residues. Trimming left V 8 bases short and J 3 bases short, with 11 bases between. The CDR3 loop is CASRTAVNQPQHF. Here the CDR3 DNA reads TGTGCCAGCCGGACAGCGGTCAATCAGCCCCAGCATTTT. Drawing the rest from reference TRBV2 and TRBJ1-5, the complete variable domain is EPEVTQTPSHQVTQMGQEVILRCVPISNHLYFYWYRQILGQKVEFLVSFYNNEISEKSEIFDDQFSVERPDGSNFTLKIRSTKLEDSAMYFCASRTAVNQPQHFGDGTRLSIL.

The chain joins TRBV5-4 to TRBJ2-4; 9 nucleotides agree with TRBD2. CDR1 and CDR2 from the germline V gene are SGHNT and YYREEE (reference sequence). The CDR3 covers 16 residues. J was trimmed by 8 bases and V by 1 base; bases with no gene match: 10. The CDR3 DNA reads TGTGCCAGCAGCTTGAAAAGCGGGAGGACCGGGGACATTCAGTACTTC. Protein product: CASSLKSGRTGDIQYF.

The chain joins TRBV27 to TRBJ1-6, with TRBD1 identical over 11 bases. The CDR3 is 15 residues long. From germline, CDR1 is MNHEY and CDR2 SMNVEV (reference sequence). V gave up 4 bases and J gave up 8 bases; unmatched junction bases: 4. CDR3: CASSSWGQGDSPLHF. CDR3 in DNA: TGTGCCAGCAGTTCATGGGGACAGGGGGATTCACCCCTCCACTTT.

The chain carries TRBV6-5 and TRBJ2-1; 9 bases are shared with TRBD2. CDR3 length: 14 residues. The germline CDR1 and CDR2 sequences are MNHEY and SVGAGI. J was trimmed by 6 bases and V by 6 bases; bases with no gene match: 6. CDR3 bases: TGTGCCAGCAGGTCACTAGCGGGTACCAATGAGCAGTTCTTC. This sequence encodes CASRSLAGTNEQFF.

This rearrangement joins TRBV27 to TRBJ2-5; 7 bases are shared with TRBD1. The germline gives CDR1 MNHEY, CDR2 SMNVEV (reference sequence). Trimming took 5 bases from V and 5 from J; bases not matched to a gene: 11. The CDR3 sequence is 15 residues long. The CDR3 coding sequence is TGTGCCAGCAGTACAGGGTCTAGGGGGCTGGAGACCCAGTACTTC. Its translation is CASSTGSRGLETQYF.

The genes are TRBV6-1 and TRBJ2-1; D is perhaps TRBD2 (6 bases). Per germline, CDR1 MNHNS and CDR2 SASEGT. The CDR3 has 16 amino acids. Trimming took off 0 bases at V and 1 base at J, with 10 bases between the two ends. The CDR3 loop is CASSEAEGFSYNEQFF. The CDR3 nucleotides read TGTGCCAGCAGTGAAGCGGAGGGTTTTTCCTACAATGAGCAGTTCTTC.

The CDR3 DNA sequence: TGTGCCAGCAGCCCCCCAGGGGACTCGGAGAAGTACTTC. Its protein is CASSPPGDSEKYF. This chain joins TRBV11-3 and TRBJ2-5; D tentatively reads TRBD1 or TRBD2 (6 bases each). There are 13 residues in the CDR3. Germline assignment: CDR1 SGHNT and CDR2 YENEEA. V was shortened by 5 bases and J by 12 bases, with 19 bases between the two germline ends.

The chain recombines TRBV6-6 with TRBJ1-4, with D hard to call. The CDR3 extends over 11 amino acids. The germline gives CDR1 MNHNY, CDR2 SVGAGI (reference sequence). V lost 6 bases and J lost 5, with 4 bases in between. In DNA, the CDR3 is TGTGCCAGCAGCTCGAATGAAAAACTGTTTTTT. As protein: CASSSNEKLFF.

The chain uses TRBV11-1 and TRBJ2-2; 9 positions match TRBD1. The germline V gene has CDR1 SGHAT and CDR2 FQDESV (reference sequence). Trimming took 3 bases from V and 6 from J; bases not matched to a gene: 11. The CDR3 extends over 17 amino acids. The chain's CDR3 is CASSLYPRTGVAGELFF. The CDR3 DNA is TGTGCCAGCAGCTTGTACCCCCGGACAGGGGTTGCCGGGGAGCTGTTTTTT.